A single sample is the source of the 15 T cell receptor beta chains below, sequenced in a study of a mutant IDH1 vaccine in newly diagnosed glioma. Time point of the sample: week 5, during vaccination. Doses consisted of 300 ug of mutant IDH1 20-mer peptide each, paired with topical imiquimod. These receptors' targets are unknown. Using immunoSEQ multiplex PCR, the repertoire was profiled, and TCRdb retains in-frame clones only, with some absent. The data show some 48,000 clones, around 80% seen once. The sequencing used PBMCs, collected from a glioma patient whose treatment included an IDH1 peptide vaccine. The receptors derive from a middle-aged woman with glioma.

This clone occurred a few times. The chain recombines TRBV19 with TRBJ1-1; D is undetermined. V dropped 6 bases and J dropped 0 bases, with 8 bases sitting between them. Germline V lookup: CDR1 LNHDA, CDR2 SQIVND (reference sequence). There are 13 residues in the CDR3. The CDR3 spells CASREDLNTEAFF. CDR3 in DNA: TGTGCCAGTAGGGAGGACTTGAACACTGAAGCTTTCTTT.

This clone was seen once. The chain couples TRBV7-8 to TRBJ1-5; 9 nucleotides line up with TRBD1. This CDR3 spans 15 amino acids. CDR1 SGHVS and CDR2 FQNEAQ come from the germline V gene. J was trimmed by 7 bases and V by 5 bases; bases with no gene match: 9. This CDR3 is CASSTWTGDLQPQHF. The CDR3 DNA reads as TGTGCCAGCAGCACGTGGACAGGGGATCTGCAGCCCCAGCATTTT.

V usage is TRBV5-1 and J usage is TRBJ2-1; TRBD2 is a possible D gene (5 bases). This CDR3 spans 13 amino acids. Trimming took off 0 bases at V and 8 bases at J, with 9 bases between the two ends. Per the germline V gene, CDR1 is SGHRS and CDR2 is YFSETQ. The CDR3 region has the DNA TGCGCCAGCAGCTTGGCCAACGGGGATGAGCAGTTCTTC. This sequence encodes CASSLANGDEQFF.

CDR3 DNA sequence: TGTGCCAGCAGTACCGGGCCCGAAGCTTTCTTT. Encoded protein: CASSTGPEAFF. This chain connects TRBV7-9 to TRBJ1-1; D is unresolved. Germline V CDR1 and CDR2: SEHNR, FQNEAQ (reference sequence). The germline V and J ends were trimmed by 6 bases and 8 bases, with 10 bases remaining between them. The CDR3 is 11 amino acids.

The gene calls are TRBV6-4 and TRBJ1-2; TRBD1 aligns across 8 bases. V was pared by 3 bases and J by 8 bases, with 8 bases of the junction left unmatched. The germline V gene encodes CDR1 MRHNA and CDR2 SNTAGT. This CDR3 has 14 residues. CDR3 amino acids: CASSEDQGAGGYTF. In DNA, the CDR3 is TGTGCCAGCAGTGAAGATCAGGGGGCGGGGGGCTACACCTTC.

The chain joins TRBV5-1 to TRBJ2-5, with D perhaps TRBD1 or TRBD2 (5 bases each). The CDR3 has 13 residues. V was cut by 3 bases and J by 5 bases, with 11 bases left in between. CDR1 SGHRS and CDR2 YFSETQ come from the germline V gene. This chain's CDR3 is CASSSSGTETQYF. DNA for the CDR3: TGCGCCAGCAGCTCAAGTGGGACGGAGACCCAGTACTTC.

The chain joins TRBV19 to TRBJ1-2; 10 positions match TRBD1. Trimming at V came to 7 bases and at J to 5 bases, leaving 10 bases not matched to a gene. CDR1 and CDR2 from the germline V gene are LNHDA and SQIVND (reference sequence). This CDR3 is built from 15 residues. DNA for the CDR3: TGTGCCAGTACCCCGGGTGGGACAGGGGATTATGGCTACACCTTC. This encodes CASTPGGTGDYGYTF. Full variable domain (outside the CDR3, taken from reference TRBV19 and TRBJ1-2): DGGITQSPKYLFRKEGQNVTLSCEQNLNHDAMYWYRQDPGQGLRLIYYSQIVNDFQKGDIAEGYSVSREKKESFPLTVTSAQKNPTAFYLCASTPGGTGDYGYTFGSGTRLTVV.

The chain couples TRBV19 to TRBJ1-2; D remains unclear. The CDR3 loop spans 14 amino acids. Trimming removed 0 bases at V and 2 bases at J, with 7 bases between. The germline CDR1 and CDR2 sequences are LNHDA and SQIVND (reference sequence). The chain's CDR3 is CASSIDLDNYGYTF. CDR3 coding DNA: TGTGCCAGTAGTATAGATCTGGACAACTATGGCTACACCTTC. Variable domain in full (rest from reference TRBV19 and TRBJ1-2): DGGITQSPKYLFRKEGQNVTLSCEQNLNHDAMYWYRQDPGQGLRLIYYSQIVNDFQKGDIAEGYSVSREKKESFPLTVTSAQKNPTAFYLCASSIDLDNYGYTFGSGTRLTVV.

This clone has just one count. The rearrangement links TRBV6-1 to TRBJ2-5; D unclear. The V gene's germline CDR1 is MNHNS and CDR2 SASEGT. CDR3 length: 13 residues. Between the trimmed V and J ends, which lost 8 bases and 5 bases, there was a span of 15 bases. This chain's CDR3 is CASCALHGETQYF. In DNA form, the CDR3 reads TGTGCCAGCTGCGCCCTCCACGGGGAGACCCAGTACTTC.

The chain recombines TRBV27 with TRBJ2-3; D is perhaps TRBD1 (5 bases). V was trimmed by 8 bases and J by 2 bases, leaving 17 bases between them. This CDR3 is built from 15 residues. In germline, CDR1 is MNHEY, CDR2 SMNVEV (reference sequence). CDR3 sequence (DNA): TGTGCCAGCCCCCGGCGGCAGGGCAACACAGATACGCAGTATTTT. Residues: CASPRRQGNTDTQYF.

V and J are TRBV5-1 and TRBJ1-2; a weak D match, TRBD1 (6 bases). Germline CDR1 reads SGHRS; CDR2 reads YFSETQ. The CDR3 contains 14 residues. The V end was cut by 3 bases, the J end by 7 bases, with 16 bases between. The CDR3 is CASSWDMLGGGYTF. Here the CDR3 DNA reads TGCGCCAGCAGCTGGGACATGTTGGGTGGTGGCTACACCTTC.

This chain joins TRBV6-1 and TRBJ1-6; D gene uncertain. Trimming took 0 bases from V and 2 from J, leaving 11 bases between them. CDR3 length equals 17 residues. Germline CDR1 MNHNS, CDR2 SASEGT. In nucleotides, the CDR3 is TGTGCCAGCAGTGAAGCTCGAGTCACCACCTATAATTCACCCCTCCACTTT. Its translation is CASSEARVTTYNSPLHF.

The chain combines TRBV29-1 with TRBJ1-1, with D unclear. CDR1 SQVTM and CDR2 ANQGSEA come from the germline V gene. Trimming shortened V by 7 bases and J by 2 bases, and 11 bases separated the two germline ends. The CDR3 is 12 amino acids. The CDR3: CSARPINTEAFF. In DNA, the CDR3 is TGCAGCGCCAGGCCAATAAACACTGAAGCTTTCTTT.

The chain links TRBV9 to TRBJ2-3; D remains unclear. This CDR3 has 14 residues. V gave up 4 bases and J gave up 4 bases, with 13 bases separating them. Germline lookup yields CDR1 SGDLS and CDR2 YYNGEE. The CDR3 DNA sequence: TGTGCCAGCAGCCCCCCCCTTGGGGCAGATACGCAGTATTTT. It translates to CASSPPLGADTQYF.

The rearrangement joins TRBV7-9 to TRBJ2-7; 9 bases line up with TRBD2. There are 15 residues in the CDR3. CDR1 SEHNR and CDR2 FQNEAQ come from the germline V gene (reference sequence). After removal of 1 base from V and 4 bases from J, the junction contained 5 bases not matched to a gene. The CDR3 DNA reads as TGTGCCAGCAGCTTAGGCGGGGGGGGCGGTTACGAGCAGTACTTC. Translating it yields CASSLGGGGGYEQYF.